Detailed here is one T cell receptor (beta chain). Antigen: not known. Other DNA sequences within the sample encode an identical CDR3. The primer mix had 60 Vbeta and 13 Jbeta primers. Data came from immunoSEQ multiplex PCR; TCRdb stores just in-frame clones and leaves some out. The data contain roughly 100,000 clones, about three quarters of them seen just once; the ten biggest clones take up around 5%. These data belong to a study of cytomegalovirus exposure and HLA in healthy donors. Study-wide results and caveats: TCR beta chains associated with HLA were, in a later analysis, more clonally expanded than equally common others. Most sequenced TCRs were rare (though some public TCRs occurred in many donors). Most of the CMV-associated TCR beta chains (in a later analysis) appeared to be HLA-restricted.

Germline V gene lookup returns CDR1 SGHRS and CDR2 YFSETQ. The V end was cut by 0 bases, the J end by 2 bases, with 11 bases between. There are 15 residues in the CDR3. The rearrangement uses TRBV5-1 and TRBJ1-2; TRBD1 is a possible D gene (6 bases). The sequenced sample was PBMCs. This sequence originates from a man younger than 40 in good health and CMV-seropositive. CDR3: CASSLEAGENYGYTF. The CDR3 DNA is TGCGCCAGCAGCTTGGAGGCAGGGGAGAACTATGGCTACACCTTC.